This T cell receptor (beta chain) is drawn from a study of blood T cell repertoires in COVID-19. Using immunoSEQ multiplex PCR, the repertoire was profiled, and TCRdb retains in-frame clones only, with some absent. This sample has 200,000 to 300,000 clones; roughly 86% occur once, and the top ten carry approximately 1.5%. Looked up from germline, CDR1 is MNHNY and CDR2 is SVGAGI (reference sequence). The CDR3 consists of 14 residues. The ends were cut back, 4 bases at V and 8 bases at J, with 17 bases in the middle. V is TRBV6-6 and J is TRBJ1-2, with TRBD1 as a possible D gene (6 bases). Specimen: peripheral blood. This TCR was sampled from a woman in her sixties who had recovered from COVID-19. The CDR3 DNA follows: TGTGCCAGCAGTTCTTCCCGGACAGTGGAAGGCTACACCTTC. Protein product: CASSSSRTVEGYTF.